Shown below are 32 T cell receptor beta chains from a single sample sequenced in a study of blood T cell repertoires in COVID-19. Produced via immunoSEQ multiplex PCR; TCRdb's table is partial and in-frame only. The sample has some 120,000 clones, more than 75% seen once. The specimen was peripheral blood. These receptors came from a human donor in a cohort sampled during active COVID-19.

V and J are TRBV7-9 and TRBJ2-1, with a possible D match to TRBD2 (6 bases). V was pared by 5 bases and J by 7 bases, with 12 bases between. Germline V gene data show CDR1 as SEHNR and CDR2 as FQNEAQ (reference sequence). This CDR3 comprises 13 residues. CDR3 sequence: CASSLGGGNEQFF. CDR3 sequence (DNA): TGTGCCAGCAGCCTGGGAGGTGGGAATGAGCAGTTCTTC. Full variable domain (rest looked up from reference TRBV7-9 and TRBJ2-1): DTGVSQNPRHKITKRGQNVTFRCDPISEHNRLYWYRQTLGQGPEFLTYFQNEAQLEKSRLLSDRFSAERPKGSFSTLEIQRTEQGDSAMYLCASSLGGGNEQFFGPGTRLTVL.

This chain links TRBV19 with TRBJ1-2; the D is unclear. The germline CDR1 and CDR2 sequences are LNHDA and SQIVND (reference sequence). The CDR3 has 15 amino acids. Trimming removed 1 base at V and 4 bases at J, with 13 bases between. CDR3 loop: CASSIGFERLYGYTF. In DNA, the CDR3 is TGTGCCAGTAGTATAGGATTCGAGCGGCTCTATGGCTACACCTTC.

This sequence joins TRBV11-2 and TRBJ1-5; D not certain. V dropped 0 bases and J dropped 5 bases, with 11 bases sitting between them. The CDR3 has 15 residues. CDR1 is SGHAT and CDR2 is FQNNGV in the germline V gene. The CDR3 loop reads CASSLDGLRDQPQHF. Here the CDR3 DNA reads TGTGCCAGCAGCTTAGATGGGCTGAGGGATCAGCCCCAGCATTTT. Full variable domain (outside the CDR3, taken from reference TRBV11-2 and TRBJ1-5): EAGVAQSPRYKIIEKRQSVAFWCNPISGHATLYWYQQILGQGPKLLIQFQNNGVVDDSQLPKDRFSAERLKGVDSTLKIQPAKLEDSAVYLCASSLDGLRDQPQHFGDGTRLSIL.

This clone was observed once. This rearrangement joins TRBV28 to TRBJ2-3, with 15 nucleotides matching TRBD2. CDR3 length: 13 amino acids. From germline, CDR1 is MDHEN and CDR2 SYDVKM. Trimming removed 2 bases from V and 14 bases from J; junction bases left unmatched: 2. The CDR3 is CASSLTGLAGGYF. Written as DNA, the CDR3 is TGTGCCAGCAGTTTAACGGGACTAGCGGGAGGGTATTTT.

This chain joins TRBV5-5 and TRBJ2-3; 7 bases fit TRBD2. This CDR3 is built from 15 residues. Per germline, CDR1 SGHKS and CDR2 YYEKEE (reference sequence). V lost 4 bases to trimming and J lost 5 bases; unmatched junction nucleotides: 10. The CDR3 nucleotides read TGTGCCAGCAGCCCAGGCGCGGGAGCAAGAGATACGCAGTATTTT. Amino acid sequence: CASSPGAGARDTQYF.

This sequence joins TRBV2 and TRBJ2-3, with 11 bases that match TRBD2. V lost 4 bases, J lost 2 bases, and 2 bases stayed unmatched. The CDR3 has 15 amino acids. CDR1 is SNHLY, CDR2 FYNNEI, per germline. The CDR3 loop reads CASSASGRLTDTQYF. DNA for the CDR3: TGTGCCAGCAGTGCTAGCGGGAGGCTCACAGATACGCAGTATTTT.

The V and J genes are TRBV10-3 and TRBJ2-3; 7 nucleotides agree with TRBD2. The germline V gene has CDR1 ENHRY and CDR2 SYGVKD. J gave up 0 bases and V 10 bases, and 4 bases lay outside the gene matches. The CDR3 loop spans 13 amino acids. The CDR3 DNA sequence: TGTGCCACCCATAGCGGGAGCACAGATACGCAGTATTTT. This translates into CATHSGSTDTQYF.

The chain employs TRBV7-2 and TRBJ2-7; 10 bases line up with TRBD1. J lost 2 bases, V lost 5 bases, and 3 bases had no gene match. This CDR3 spans 14 amino acids. Per the germline V gene, CDR1 is SGHTA and CDR2 is FQGNSA. The CDR3 sequence is CASSLGQGTYEQYF. DNA for the CDR3: TGTGCCAGCAGCCTGGGACAGGGGACCTACGAGCAGTACTTC.

V and J are TRBV5-4 and TRBJ2-3; maybe TRBD1 (6 bases). This CDR3 comprises 15 residues. CDR1 is SGHNT and CDR2 is YYREEE in the germline V gene (reference sequence). Deletions cut 3 bases from V and 1 base from J, with 12 bases between. The CDR3 region is CASSYRVRGTDTQYF. CDR3 DNA: TGTGCCAGCAGCTACAGGGTTAGGGGCACAGATACGCAGTATTTT.

V is TRBV7-9 and J is TRBJ2-1, with TRBD1 identical over 7 bases. Germline V CDR1 and CDR2: SEHNR, FQNEAQ (reference sequence). Trimming took 5 bases from V and 7 from J; bases not matched to a gene: 8. The CDR3 runs to 14 residues. CDR3 nucleotide sequence: TGTGCCAGCAGCCAGGACAGGATGACAAATGAGCAGTTCTTC. Translation: CASSQDRMTNEQFF.

CDR3 protein: CASSQWLAGVLEQFF. As DNA, the CDR3 is TGCGCCAGCAGCCAGTGGCTAGCGGGAGTTCTTGAGCAGTTCTTC. The chain couples TRBV4-1 to TRBJ2-1, with 10 bases identical to TRBD2. Looked up from germline, CDR1 is MGHRA and CDR2 is YSYEKL. The CDR3 is made up of 15 amino acids. J lost 9 bases, V lost 3 bases, and 8 bases had no gene match.

This rearrangement joins TRBV5-1 to TRBJ2-1, with 16 nucleotides matching TRBD2. CDR1 and CDR2 (germline): SGHRS, YFSETQ. V lost 4 bases and J lost 0; bases outside the gene matches: 7. The CDR3 covers 19 residues. CDR3 DNA: TGCGCCAGCAGCATACCTGGGACTAGCGGGGGGGCCTCCTACAATGAGCAGTTCTTC. Translating gives CASSIPGTSGGASYNEQFF.

This chain joins TRBV11-3 and TRBJ2-1; 8 positions match TRBD2. This CDR3 has 19 amino acids. Germline CDR1 SGHNT, CDR2 YENEEA. V was clipped by 4 bases and J by 7 bases; unmatched bases: 21. The CDR3 nucleotides read TGTGCCAGCAGCTCTTCCGAGCGGGCTAGCGGGTTAAGGGGTAATGAGCAGTTCTTC. This codes for CASSSSERASGLRGNEQFF. Complete variable domain (other parts from reference TRBV11-3 and TRBJ2-1): EAGVVQSPRYKIIEKKQPVAFWCNPISGHNTLYWYLQNLGQGPELLIRYENEEAVDDSQLPKDRFSAERLKGVDSTLKIQPAELGDSAVYLCASSSSERASGLRGNEQFFGPGTRLTVL.

The rearrangement links TRBV5-5 to TRBJ2-4; 7 bases fit TRBD2. CDR1 and CDR2 from the germline V gene are SGHKS and YYEKEE (reference sequence). The CDR3 is made up of 17 amino acids. With V trimmed by 5 bases and J by 3 bases, 14 bases remained unmatched. The CDR3 nucleotides are TGTGCCAGCAGTCCGTACGGGGGTCTAGCGGTCAAAAACATTCAGTACTTC. Protein sequence: CASSPYGGLAVKNIQYF.

J is TRBJ2-5 and V is TRBV6-6, with TRBD2 identical over 8 bases. V was pared by 5 bases and J by 5 bases, with 1 base of the junction left unmatched. Germline V CDR1 and CDR2: MNHNY, SVGAGI (reference sequence). The CDR3 length is 12 residues. This CDR3 is CASSPGGETQYF. CDR3 nucleotide sequence: TGTGCCAGCAGTCCGGGGGGGGAGACCCAGTACTTC.

In this sample, this clone turned up once. The rearrangement uses TRBV24-1 and TRBJ2-5; 11 nucleotides line up with TRBD1. J gave up 4 bases and V 4 bases, and 4 bases lay outside the gene matches. The CDR3 extends over 15 amino acids. Germline V CDR1 and CDR2: KGHDR, SFDVKD. The CDR3 DNA sequence: TGTGCCACCAGTGACCCTGGACAGGGGGCAGAGACCCAGTACTTC. This gives the protein CATSDPGQGAETQYF.

This chain uses TRBV12-3 or TRBV12-4 with TRBJ1-3; D gene ambiguous. Trimming removed 6 bases at V and 5 bases at J, with 8 bases between. This CDR3 is built from 12 residues. The CDR3: CASSPQRNTIYF. CDR3 nucleotide sequence: TGTGCCAGCAGCCCTCAGAGAAACACCATATATTTT.

The sample holds a few counts of this clone. The J gene is TRBJ2-3, the V gene TRBV7-9; 9 bases agree with TRBD1. Germline lookup yields CDR1 SEHNR and CDR2 FQNEAQ (reference sequence). Unmatched junction bases numbered 8, after V lost 1 base and J lost 6 bases. There are 16 residues in the CDR3. The CDR3 DNA reads TGTGCCAGCAGCTTAGGGGTCGGACAGGGGTTTGATACGCAGTATTTT. Its translation is CASSLGVGQGFDTQYF.

The chain combines TRBV4-2 with TRBJ2-1, with 9 bases matching TRBD2. Germline V gives CDR1 LGHNA, CDR2 YNFKEQ. The CDR3 runs 16 residues. J lost 6 bases, V lost 0 bases, and 6 bases had no gene match. The CDR3 region has the DNA TGTGCCAGCAGCCAAGAGTTAGCGGGAGTAAGCAATGAGCAGTTCTTC. Translated, it gives CASSQELAGVSNEQFF.

The genes are TRBV18 and TRBJ2-7; TRBD1 matches at 8 bases. V was pared by 6 bases and J by 5 bases, with 12 bases of the junction left unmatched. The germline V gene encodes CDR1 KGHSH and CDR2 LQKENI. The CDR3 has 15 amino acids. CDR3: CASSQARTGLHEQYF. The DNA for the CDR3 is TGTGCCAGCTCGCAAGCCCGGACAGGGCTCCACGAGCAGTACTTC.

This clone occurred a few times. The genes are TRBV14 and TRBJ1-6, with unresolved D. The CDR3 covers 16 residues. The germline gives CDR1 SGHDN, CDR2 FVKESK. Trimming stripped 1 base from V and 4 bases from J, with 11 bases between. DNA for the CDR3: TGTGCCAGCAGCCAAGTAGGCAGGTCATATAATTCACCCCTCCACTTT. Translated: CASSQVGRSYNSPLHF.

This clone occurred once. The chain employs TRBV19 and TRBJ1-2; D ambiguous. Germline loops: CDR1 LNHDA, CDR2 SQIVND (reference sequence). This CDR3 spans 13 amino acids. V lost 11 bases, J lost 3 bases, and 16 bases lay in between. CDR3: CAPNNGFHYGYTF. The CDR3 DNA reads TGTGCCCCGAACAACGGGTTTCACTATGGCTACACCTTC.

The CDR3 spells CASIRRQGVFEQFF. The CDR3 DNA is TGTGCCAGCATTAGGAGGCAGGGGGTTTTTGAGCAGTTCTTC. This sequence joins TRBV2 and TRBJ2-1, with 7 bases matching TRBD1. The CDR3 runs to 14 residues. Germline V CDR1 and CDR2: SNHLY, FYNNEI. With 7 bases clipped from V and 9 bases from J, the junction kept 12 bases outside the gene matches.

The V gene is TRBV19, the J gene TRBJ2-3; 8 bases map to TRBD1. V lost 7 bases and J lost 1; bases outside the gene matches: 4. The CDR3 consists of 14 residues. Germline V lookup: CDR1 LNHDA, CDR2 SQIVND (reference sequence). The CDR3 DNA sequence: TGTGCCAGTAAGACAGGGGAGGGCACAGATACGCAGTATTTT. Translated, it gives CASKTGEGTDTQYF.

The chain couples TRBV4-1 to TRBJ2-2; D is uncertain. CDR1 and CDR2 (germline): MGHRA, YSYEKL. This CDR3 spans 17 amino acids. V shed 0 bases and J shed 2 bases, with 13 bases lying between them. This chain's CDR3 is CASSQEHRFSNTGELFF. The DNA for the CDR3 is TGCGCCAGCAGCCAAGAGCACAGATTTAGTAACACCGGGGAGCTGTTTTTT.

The chain joins TRBV20-1 to TRBJ1-1; D may be TRBD1 (5 bases). CDR3 size: 10 residues. CDR1 is DFQATT and CDR2 is SNEGSKA in the germline V gene (reference sequence). V was clipped by 6 bases and J by 8 bases, with 10 bases between them. CDR3: CSAGGMEAFF. CDR3 coding DNA: TGCAGTGCCGGGGGGATGGAAGCTTTCTTT.

The chain joins TRBV5-1 to TRBJ2-1, with TRBD2 identical over 8 bases. Germline CDR1 is SGHRS and CDR2 is YFSETQ. This CDR3 region has 15 residues. The trim removed 3 bases at V and 2 bases at J, leaving 4 bases unmatched. Here the CDR3 reads CASSSSGSAYNEQFF. The CDR3 coding sequence is TGCGCCAGCAGCTCTAGCGGGTCAGCCTACAATGAGCAGTTCTTC.

This clone occurred once. The chain combines TRBV5-5 with TRBJ2-3; weak D call: TRBD2 (7 bases). With 3 bases removed from V and 0 bases from J, the gap between germline ends came to 11 bases. The CDR3 spans 15 residues. Germline V gene data show CDR1 as SGHKS and CDR2 as YYEKEE (reference sequence). This CDR3 is CASSWEGGSTDTQYF. The CDR3 bases are TGTGCCAGCAGCTGGGAGGGGGGTAGCACAGATACGCAGTATTTT.

This clone was detected only once. The rearrangement joins TRBV3-1 (or the pseudogene TRBV3-2) to TRBJ1-4; 11 nucleotides agree with TRBD1. The CDR3 is made up of 14 amino acids. Germline values: CDR1 LGHDT, CDR2 YNNKEL (reference sequence). V lost 4 bases to trimming and J lost 6 bases; unmatched junction nucleotides: 1. CDR3 sequence reads: CASSRTGGDEKLFF. The DNA of the CDR3 is TGTGCCAGCAGCCGGACAGGGGGCGATGAAAAACTGTTTTTT.

This clone appeared a few times. The chain couples TRBV6-5 to TRBJ2-2; TRBD2 matches at 8 bases. The CDR3 loop spans 15 amino acids. V was pared by 7 bases and J by 5 bases, with 9 bases of the junction left unmatched. Germline assignment: CDR1 MNHEY and CDR2 SVGAGI. CDR3 bases: TGTGCCAGCACTCAAAGCGGGAGCTGGACCGGGGAGCTGTTTTTT. The encoded protein is CASTQSGSWTGELFF.

V gene TRBV11-2 combines with J gene TRBJ1-1, with D hard to call. Germline V gene sequence: CDR1 SGHAT, CDR2 FQNNGV. This CDR3 region has 15 residues. The germline V and J ends were trimmed by 0 bases and 1 base, with 9 bases remaining between them. Here the CDR3 reads CASSLDLLRNTEAFF. DNA for the CDR3: TGTGCCAGCAGCTTAGATCTTTTGAGGAACACTGAAGCTTTCTTT.

The V and J genes are TRBV7-9 and TRBJ1-2; D possibly corresponds to TRBD1 (6 bases). Germline CDR1 SEHNR, CDR2 FQNEAQ (reference sequence). This CDR3 spans 16 amino acids. V was shortened by 1 base and J by 8 bases, with 20 bases between the two germline ends. CDR3 in amino acids: CASSLERTGRSGGYTF. CDR3 sequence (DNA): TGTGCCAGCAGCTTAGAGAGAACAGGGAGAAGTGGCGGCTACACCTTC.